This T cell receptor beta chain was retrieved from a study of control samples from healthy donors and cancer patients. Trimming took 7 bases from V and 7 from J; bases not matched to a gene: 9. CDR3 length: 13 amino acids. CDR1 and CDR2 (germline): MDHEN, SYDVKM. Profiling relied on immunoSEQ multiplex PCR, and the TCRdb table lists in-frame clones only, not all of them. Of approximately 170,000 clones in the sample, approximately 90% were seen once. The sample comprised blood. V gene TRBV28 combines with J gene TRBJ1-2; TRBD1 aligns across 7 bases. This sequence was found in a woman aged 25-40 years in good health. The CDR3 region is CASTWAGGRGYTF. In DNA, the CDR3 is TGTGCCAGCACGTGGGCAGGGGGACGTGGCTACACCTTC.